The 3 T cell receptor beta chains given below trace back to one sample, sequenced in a study of blood T cell repertoires in COVID-19. Assay: immunoSEQ multiplex PCR; the TCRdb copy retains only in-frame clones and omits some. This table has 150,000 or so clones, about 90% appearing once. The sequenced material came from peripheral blood. The receptors were sampled from a young man with COVID-19, enrolled during active disease.

This chain links TRBV27 with TRBJ1-1; TRBD1 might be the D (6 bases). CDR1 and CDR2 from the germline V gene are MNHEY and SMNVEV (reference sequence). V shed 2 bases and J shed 5 bases, with 12 bases lying between them. The CDR3 extends over 14 amino acids. The CDR3 DNA reads TGTGCCAGCAGTTTAGGGGGCAGTCCTACTGAAGCTTTCTTT. It translates to CASSLGGSPTEAFF.

The chain has TRBV27 and TRBJ2-1, with D possibly being TRBD1 (6 bases). V dropped 5 bases and J dropped 9 bases, with 20 bases sitting between them. Germline-derived CDR1 and CDR2 are MNHEY and SMNVEV (reference sequence). CDR3 length: 15 amino acids. This CDR3 reads CASSPEQGLGREQFF. The CDR3 region has the DNA TGTGCCAGCAGTCCGGAACAGGGATTAGGTCGTGAGCAGTTCTTC.

This rearrangement joins TRBV9 to TRBJ2-5; a possible D gene is TRBD1 (5 bases). The ends were cut back, 0 bases at V and 5 bases at J, with 17 bases in the middle. Germline V gene lookup returns CDR1 SGDLS and CDR2 YYNGEE. This CDR3 has 16 residues. Here the CDR3 reads CASSVASSGLLETQYF. CDR3 sequence (DNA): TGTGCCAGCAGCGTAGCTTCGTCAGGGCTGTTGGAGACCCAGTACTTC.